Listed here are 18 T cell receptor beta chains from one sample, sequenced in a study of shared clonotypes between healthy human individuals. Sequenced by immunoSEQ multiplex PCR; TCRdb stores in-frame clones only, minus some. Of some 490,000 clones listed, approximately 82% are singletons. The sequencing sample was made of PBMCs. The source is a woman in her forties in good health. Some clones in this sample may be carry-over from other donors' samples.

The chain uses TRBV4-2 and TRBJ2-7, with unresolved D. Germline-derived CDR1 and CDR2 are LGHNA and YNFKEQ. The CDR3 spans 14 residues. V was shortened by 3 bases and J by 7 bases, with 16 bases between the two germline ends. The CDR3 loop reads CASSHPGDPREQYF. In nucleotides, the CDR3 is TGTGCCAGCAGCCATCCCGGAGATCCGAGGGAGCAGTACTTC.

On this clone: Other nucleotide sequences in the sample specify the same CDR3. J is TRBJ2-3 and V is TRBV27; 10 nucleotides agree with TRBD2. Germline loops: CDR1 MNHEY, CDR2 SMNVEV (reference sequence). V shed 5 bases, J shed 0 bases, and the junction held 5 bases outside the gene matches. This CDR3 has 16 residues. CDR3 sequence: CASSRTSGSSTDTQYF. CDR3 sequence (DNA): TGTGCCAGCAGTCGGACTAGCGGTTCTAGCACAGATACGCAGTATTTT.

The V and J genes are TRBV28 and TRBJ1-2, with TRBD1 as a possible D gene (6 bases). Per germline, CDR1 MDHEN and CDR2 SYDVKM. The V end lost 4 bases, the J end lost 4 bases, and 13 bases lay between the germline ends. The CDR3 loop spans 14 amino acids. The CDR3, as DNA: TGTGCCAGCAGTTCGACAGGTGAACTCTATGGCTACACCTTC. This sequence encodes CASSSTGELYGYTF.

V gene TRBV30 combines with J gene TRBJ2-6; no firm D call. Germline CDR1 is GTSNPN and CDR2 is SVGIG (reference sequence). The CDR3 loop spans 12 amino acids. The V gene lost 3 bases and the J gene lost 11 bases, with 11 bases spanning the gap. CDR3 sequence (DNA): TGTGCCTGGAGCCAAGTCATCGACGTCCTGACTTTC. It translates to CAWSQVIDVLTF.

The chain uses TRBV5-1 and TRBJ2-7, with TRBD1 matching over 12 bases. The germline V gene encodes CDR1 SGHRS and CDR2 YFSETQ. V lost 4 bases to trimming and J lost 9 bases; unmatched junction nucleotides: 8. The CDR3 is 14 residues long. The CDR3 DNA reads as TGCGCCAGCAGCCCCCGGGACAGGGGGCTGGGGCAGTACTTC. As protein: CASSPRDRGLGQYF.

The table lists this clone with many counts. The CDR3: CASSETNAKKQYF. The CDR3 nucleotides read TGCGCCAGCAGTGAAACAAACGCGAAAAAGCAGTACTTC. This chain joins TRBV10-2 and TRBJ2-7, with D hard to call. CDR1 is WSHSY, CDR2 SAAADI, per germline. The V end lost 3 bases, the J end lost 8 bases, and 14 bases lay between the germline ends. The CDR3 has 13 residues.

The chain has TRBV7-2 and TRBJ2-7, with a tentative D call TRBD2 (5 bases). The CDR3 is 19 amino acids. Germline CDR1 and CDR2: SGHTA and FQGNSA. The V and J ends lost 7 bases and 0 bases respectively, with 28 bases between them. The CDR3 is CASTPGGPRVLGFSYEQYF. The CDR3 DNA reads TGTGCCAGCACACCCGGAGGTCCGAGAGTCCTTGGGTTCTCCTACGAGCAGTACTTC.

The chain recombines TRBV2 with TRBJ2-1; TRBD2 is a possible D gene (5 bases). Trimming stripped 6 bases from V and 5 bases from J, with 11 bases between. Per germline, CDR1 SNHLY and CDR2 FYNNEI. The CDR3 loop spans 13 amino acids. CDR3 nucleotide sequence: TGTGCCAGCAGAGTAGGACTTAACAATGAGCAGTTCTTC. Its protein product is CASRVGLNNEQFF.

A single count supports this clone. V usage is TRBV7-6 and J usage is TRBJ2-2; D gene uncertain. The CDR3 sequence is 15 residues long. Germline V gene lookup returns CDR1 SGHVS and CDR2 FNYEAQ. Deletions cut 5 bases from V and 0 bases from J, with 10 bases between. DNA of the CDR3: TGTGCCAGCAGCATGAACTTCGCGAACACCGGGGAGCTGTTTTTT. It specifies CASSMNFANTGELFF.

The CDR3 DNA sequence: TGTGCCAGCAGCCCTTTGTCGCCCTCGGGACTAGCGGGAGAAGGTTTCTACGAGCAGTACTTC. Amino acid sequence: CASSPLSPSGLAGEGFYEQYF. The chain carries TRBV27 and TRBJ2-7; 14 nucleotides agree with TRBD2. The CDR3 sequence is 21 residues long. Germline loops: CDR1 MNHEY, CDR2 SMNVEV (reference sequence). V trimming: 6 bases; J trimming: 3 bases; junction bases outside the gene matches: 22.

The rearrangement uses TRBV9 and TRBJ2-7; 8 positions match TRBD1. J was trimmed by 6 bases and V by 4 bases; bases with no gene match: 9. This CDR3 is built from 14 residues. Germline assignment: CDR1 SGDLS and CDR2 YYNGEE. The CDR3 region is CASSSRTGWGEQYF. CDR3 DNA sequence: TGTGCCAGCAGCTCCCGGACAGGGTGGGGCGAGCAGTACTTC.

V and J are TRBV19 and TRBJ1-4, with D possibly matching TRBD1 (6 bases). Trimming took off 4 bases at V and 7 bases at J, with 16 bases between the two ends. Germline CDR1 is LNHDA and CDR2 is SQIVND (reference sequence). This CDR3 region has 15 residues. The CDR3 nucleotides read TGTGCCAGTAGTAGAACAGGGAAGGTGCGTGAAAAACTGTTTTTT. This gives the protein CASSRTGKVREKLFF.

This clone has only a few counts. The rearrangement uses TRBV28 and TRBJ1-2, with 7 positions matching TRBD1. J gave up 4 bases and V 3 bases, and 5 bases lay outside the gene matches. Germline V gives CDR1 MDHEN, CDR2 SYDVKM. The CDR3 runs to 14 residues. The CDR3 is CASSLEGQPYGYTF. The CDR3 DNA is TGTGCCAGCAGTTTGGAGGGACAGCCCTATGGCTACACCTTC.

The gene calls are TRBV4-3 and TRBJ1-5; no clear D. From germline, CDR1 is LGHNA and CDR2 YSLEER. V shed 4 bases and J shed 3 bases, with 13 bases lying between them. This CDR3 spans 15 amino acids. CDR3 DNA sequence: TGCGCCAGCAGCCTCAGTCTCACTTTCAATCAGCCCCAGCATTTT. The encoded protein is CASSLSLTFNQPQHF.

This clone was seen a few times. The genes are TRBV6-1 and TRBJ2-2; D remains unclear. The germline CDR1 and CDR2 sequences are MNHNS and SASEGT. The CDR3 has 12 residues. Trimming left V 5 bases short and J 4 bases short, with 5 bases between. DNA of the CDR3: TGTGCCAGCAGTACCCCCACCGGGGAGCTGTTTTTT. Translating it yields CASSTPTGELFF.

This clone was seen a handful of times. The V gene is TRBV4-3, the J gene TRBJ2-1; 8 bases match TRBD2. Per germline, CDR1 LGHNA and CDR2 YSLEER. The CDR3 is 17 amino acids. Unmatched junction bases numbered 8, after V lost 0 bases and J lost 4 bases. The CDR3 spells CASSQDLEASGYNEQFF. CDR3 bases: TGCGCCAGCAGCCAAGATCTGGAGGCTAGCGGGTACAATGAGCAGTTCTTC.

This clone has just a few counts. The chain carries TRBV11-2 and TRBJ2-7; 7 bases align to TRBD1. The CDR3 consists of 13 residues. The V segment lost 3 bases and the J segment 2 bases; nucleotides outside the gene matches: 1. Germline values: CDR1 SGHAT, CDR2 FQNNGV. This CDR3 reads CASSFGQAYEQYF. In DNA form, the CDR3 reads TGTGCCAGCAGCTTCGGACAGGCCTACGAGCAGTACTTC.

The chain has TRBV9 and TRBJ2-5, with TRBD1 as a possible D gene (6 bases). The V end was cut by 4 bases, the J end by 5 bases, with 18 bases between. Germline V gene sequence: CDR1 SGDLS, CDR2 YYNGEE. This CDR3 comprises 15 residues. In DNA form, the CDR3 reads TGTGCCAGCAGCCCCGGGGACATCCGATGGGAGACCCAGTACTTC. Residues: CASSPGDIRWETQYF.